These T cell receptor beta chains were read from a single sample in a study of T cell repertoires in cytomegalovirus infection. MiXCR, run by TCRdb on the reads, gives a single entry per CDR3 protein. The profile shows about 920,000 distinct CDR3 sequences, 30% to 40% of them singletons. Their antigens remain unidentified. Sequences were derived from cultured CD8+ T cells from PBMCs, sampled from culture after CMV antigen stimulation. The source of these receptors is a human donor in good health (CMV status not recorded). Some clones in this sample may be carry-over from other donors' samples. The CDR3 runs from the conserved cysteine through the conserved F or W. D genes are given only for firm matches. The listing skips clone size in some rows; elsewhere it reads once, few, many or a size class.

len: 15
abundance: once
d_gene: TRBD1
v_gene: TRBV27
j_gene: TRBJ2-7
CDR3nt: TGTGCCAGCAGTTTAATCGCGGCAGGGGGCGACGAGCAGTACTTC
CDR3aa: CASSLIAAGGDEQYF

len: 13
abundance: .
d_gene: .
v_gene: TRBV6-6
j_gene: TRBJ1-4
CDR3nt: TGTGCCAGCAGACTACAACCGAATGAAAAACTGTTTTTT
CDR3aa: CASRLQPNEKLFF

len: 18
abundance: .
d_gene: .
v_gene: TRBV19
j_gene: TRBJ2-2
CDR3nt: TGTGCCAGTAGTACATCCTACCGTCCAAGGGGAAGCACCGGGGAGCTGTTTTTT
CDR3aa: CASSTSYRPRGSTGELFF

len: 8
abundance: .
d_gene: .
v_gene: TRBV7-9
j_gene: TRBJ1-1
CDR3nt: TGTGCCAGCCCTGAAGCTTTCTTT
CDR3aa: CASPEAFF

len: 16
abundance: many
d_gene: .
v_gene: TRBV28
j_gene: TRBJ2-5
CDR3nt: TGTGCCAGCAGTCCGCGCAGTATTAAGTACCAAGAGACCCAGTACTTC
CDR3aa: CASSPRSIKYQETQYF

len: 15
abundance: .
d_gene: TRBD2
v_gene: TRBV6-5
j_gene: TRBJ2-2
CDR3nt: TGTGCCAGCACCCTAGCGGGGCCGAACACCGGGGAGCTGTTTTTT
CDR3aa: CASTLAGPNTGELFF

len: 14
abundance: .
d_gene: .
v_gene: TRBV19
j_gene: TRBJ1-2
CDR3nt: TGTGCCAGTAGTATACGGGACCCTAGAGAGGGCTACACCTTC
CDR3aa: CASSIRDPREGYTF

len: 14
abundance: .
d_gene: TRBD1
v_gene: TRBV11-2
j_gene: TRBJ1-2
CDR3nt: TGTGCCAGCAGCTTCAGACAGGGGGCCTATGGCTACACCTTC
CDR3aa: CASSFRQGAYGYTF

len: 17
abundance: few
d_gene: TRBD2
v_gene: TRBV5-1
j_gene: TRBJ2-1
CDR3nt: TGCGCCAGCAGCTTAAGACTAGCGGGGGGTCACTACAATGAGCAGTTCTTC
CDR3aa: CASSLRLAGGHYNEQFF

len: 17
abundance: .
d_gene: TRBD1
v_gene: TRBV12-3/TRBV12-4
j_gene: TRBJ2-3
CDR3nt: TGTGCCAGCAGTTTGGGACCTACAGGGGCAACCACAGATACGCAGTATTTT
CDR3aa: CASSLGPTGATTDTQYF

len: 15
abundance: few
d_gene: .
v_gene: TRBV3-1
j_gene: TRBJ2-5
CDR3nt: TGTGCCAGCAGCCAAATGGGGGGCGGGAAAGAGACCCAGTACTTC
CDR3aa: CASSQMGGGKETQYF